This is a list of T cell receptor beta chains from one sample in a study of regulatory T cells in long-lasting Graves disease. TCRdb re-analysed the multiplex PCR reads in MiXCR, keeping a single row per CDR3 protein. This table holds under 700,000 distinct CDR3 sequences, 15% to 20% found once. Separately, the same data were catalogued under a study of T cells in Graves' hyperthyroidism and ophthalmopathy.

The specimen was peripheral blood mononuclear cells (PBMCs), collected at new diagnosis, from a patient treated with antithyroid drugs. The receptors shown here come from a woman in her forties or fifties with Graves disease. The CDR3 runs from the conserved cysteine through the conserved F or W. The D gene is left open where the match is weak. Rows may omit the clone size; those that give it use once, few, many or a size class.

CDR3 DNA	CDR3 protein	D gene	clone size	V gene	J gene
TGTGCCAGCAGCACGTTCGCCGGGACTAGTCAGTATTTT	CASSTFAGTSQYF	TRBD2	many	TRBV7-9	TRBJ2-3
TGTGCCAGCAGAACCCACAGGGGTTCCACTGAAGCTTTCTTT	CASRTHRGSTEAFF	TRBD1	-	TRBV6-1	TRBJ1-1
TGTGCCAGTAGTATACCTAGACCGGACTATGGCTACACCTTC	CASSIPRPDYGYTF	-	-	TRBV19	TRBJ1-2
TGCAGTGCTAGAGCCACAGGGTCGAACACTGAAGCTTTCTTT	CSARATGSNTEAFF	-	few	TRBV20-1	TRBJ1-1
TGTGCCAGCAGGGACAGGGCGGTCACTGAAGCTTTCTTT	CASRDRAVTEAFF	TRBD1	many	TRBV12-3/TRBV12-4	TRBJ1-1
TGTGCCACCAGTGATTTAGGGGACAATGAGCAGTTCTTC	CATSDLGDNEQFF	-	-	TRBV24-1	TRBJ2-1
TGTGCCAGCAGTTATCCCCCCTTCGGATACACTGAAGCTTTCTTT	CASSYPPFGYTEAFF	-	many	TRBV6-5	TRBJ1-1
TGCGCCAGCAGCTCGGACCCCCAGGGCGCCCTCACTAGCACAGATACGCAGTATTTT	CASSSDPQGALTSTDTQYF	-	-	TRBV5-1	TRBJ2-3
TGTGCCAGCAGGGGTCCGGCGTGGGAGCAGTTCTTC	CASRGPAWEQFF	-	many	TRBV6-1	TRBJ2-1
TGTGCCAGCAGTTACAGGGTGGCTGAAAAACTGTTTTTT	CASSYRVAEKLFF	-	-	TRBV6-5	TRBJ1-4
TGTGCCATCAGTGAGTCATTGCGGGACAGCCATAACTATGGCTACACCTTC	CAISESLRDSHNYGYTF	TRBD1	many	TRBV10-3	TRBJ1-2
TGCAGTGCCTCATTGCTAGCGGGGGGTCCCAATGAGCAGTTCTTC	CSASLLAGGPNEQFF	TRBD2	-	TRBV20-1	TRBJ2-1
TGCGCCAGCAGCCAAGGGCTAGCGGCCTACGAGCAGTACTTC	CASSQGLAAYEQYF	TRBD2	many	TRBV3-1	TRBJ2-7
TGCAGTGCTAGGCAGGGTGCGATCTACGAGCAGTACTTC	CSARQGAIYEQYF	-	-	TRBV20-1	TRBJ2-7
TGTGCTAGTGGTTTGCGCCTAAGGACAGCCGTGTACTTC	CASGLRLRTAVYF	-	-	TRBV12-5	TRBJ2-7
TGTGCCATCAGTGAGGCGTATGGGACAGGGGGCTATGGCTACACCTTC	CAISEAYGTGGYGYTF	TRBD1	few	TRBV10-3	TRBJ1-2
TGCGCCAGCAGCTTGGCCGGCGGCCAGGGGTACAATGAGCAGTTCTTC	CASSLAGGQGYNEQFF	-	many	TRBV5-1	TRBJ2-1
TGTGCCAGCAGTGAATTTTTGGCGTATAGCAATCAGCCCCAGCATTTT	CASSEFLAYSNQPQHF	-	few	TRBV2	TRBJ1-5
TGTGCCAGCAACGGACAGGGAGAAAAACTGTTTTTT	CASNGQGEKLFF	TRBD1	-	TRBV7-9	TRBJ1-4
TGTGCCAGCAGTCCGACAGGGGGGGATGAAAAACTGTTTTTT	CASSPTGGDEKLFF	TRBD1	-	TRBV7-9	TRBJ1-4
TGTGCCAGCAGCTTAGCGGCAGGGGGCTCCATCTATGGCTACACCTTC	CASSLAAGGSIYGYTF	TRBD1	many	TRBV7-9	TRBJ1-2
TGTGCCAGCAGTTCCCCGGGGACACTTGAGGGTGGCTACACCTTC	CASSSPGTLEGGYTF	-	-	TRBV5-6	TRBJ1-2
TGTGCCAGTAGTAACCTAGCGGGGTCCTTCAATGAGCAGTTCTTC	CASSNLAGSFNEQFF	TRBD2	-	TRBV19	TRBJ2-1
TGTGCCAGCAGCAGGGGCGGGGGGCAAGAGACCCAGTACTTC	CASSRGGGQETQYF	TRBD2	many	TRBV7-8	TRBJ2-5
TGTGCCAGCACTCGGGACAGACACACTGAAGCTTTCTTT	CASTRDRHTEAFF	TRBD1	many	TRBV12-3/TRBV12-4	TRBJ1-1
TGCGCCAGCAGCGATCCGGGACGGGACAATGAGCAGTTCTTC	CASSDPGRDNEQFF	-	many	TRBV5-1	TRBJ2-1
TGTGCCAGCAGCTCCCCGGACAGGGTCGTGGAGACCCAGTACTTC	CASSSPDRVVETQYF	TRBD1	many	TRBV7-6	TRBJ2-5
TGTGCCAGCAGCATCGGGACAACCTATGGCTACACCTTC	CASSIGTTYGYTF	-	many	TRBV6-1	TRBJ1-2
TGCGCCAGCAGCTTGGATGGCTTGACAGATACGCAGTATTTT	CASSLDGLTDTQYF	-	few	TRBV5-1	TRBJ2-3
TGTGCCAGCAGTGACCAGGGACAGGGGAGTGAAAAACTGTTTTTT	CASSDQGQGSEKLFF	TRBD1	few	TRBV6-2/TRBV6-3	TRBJ1-4
TGTGCCAGCAGCTTGAGAGCGGGGGGGCACGATACGCAGTATTTT	CASSLRAGGHDTQYF	TRBD2	-	TRBV5-6	TRBJ2-3
TGTGCCAGCAGCCAAGATGGCCCAGGAGAAGCTTTCTTT	CASSQDGPGEAFF	-	-	TRBV4-2	TRBJ1-1
TGCAGTGCTAGCCGCCGGGACAGGGGTGGAAACACCATATATTTT	CSASRRDRGGNTIYF	TRBD1	-	TRBV20-1	TRBJ1-3
TGTGCCAGGGGGGGGCCGGGAAGAGAGACCCAGTACTTC	CARGGPGRETQYF	-	-	TRBV6-1	TRBJ2-5
TGTGCCAGCAGTTTCAGGGGACAGACTAATTCACCCCTCCACTTT	CASSFRGQTNSPLHF	TRBD1	many	TRBV12-3/TRBV12-4	TRBJ1-6
TGTGCCAGCTCTCCAAAAGGCGCGGCTGTTAGGGACCGGCTACAGGAGCAGTTCTTC	CASSPKGAAVRDRLQEQFF	-	few	TRBV14	TRBJ2-1
TGCAGCGTTGTTTCGGGGTTGACTGAAGCTTTCTTT	CSVVSGLTEAFF	-	few	TRBV29-1	TRBJ1-1
TGTGCCAGCAGCTTGAGGGACAGTCGCGGCTACACCTTC	CASSLRDSRGYTF	TRBD1	once	TRBV2	TRBJ1-2
TGCAGTGCTAGAGAAACAGGGGGTGGCAATCAGCCCCAGCATTTT	CSARETGGGNQPQHF	TRBD1	-	TRBV20-1	TRBJ1-5
TGTGCCAGCAGCCAATACTTACAGGGTACCTACGAGCAGTACTTC	CASSQYLQGTYEQYF	-	few	TRBV3-1	TRBJ2-7
TGTGCCAGCAGCGGGCCAGGGCCCTACGAGCAGTACTTC	CASSGPGPYEQYF	-	many	TRBV11-2	TRBJ2-7
TGTGCCAGCAGGACAGGGGTCGAAAAACTGTTTTTT	CASRTGVEKLFF	TRBD1	many	TRBV6-1	TRBJ1-4
TGTGCCAGCAGCGTCTTGACCGAGGATGAGCAGTTCTTC	CASSVLTEDEQFF	-	-	TRBV9	TRBJ2-1
TGTGCCTGGGCTTCAAACAGGGGCTACAATGAGCAGTTCTTC	CAWASNRGYNEQFF	TRBD1	many	TRBV30	TRBJ2-1
TGTGCCAGCAGTAGAACCCAACCCCGACAGGGTAGGAATTCACCCCTCCACTTT	CASSRTQPRQGRNSPLHF	TRBD1	-	TRBV6-1	TRBJ1-6
TGTGCCAGCAGCTTAGGAGAACTAGCGGGGGGCCTCTACAATGAGCAGTTCTTC	CASSLGELAGGLYNEQFF	TRBD2	-	TRBV11-3	TRBJ2-1
TGTGCCAGCAGACCGACAGGGGTAGTAGATACGCAGTATTTT	CASRPTGVVDTQYF	TRBD1	many	TRBV7-2	TRBJ2-3